What follows are 8 T cell receptor beta chains derived from one specimen sequenced in a study of blood T cell repertoires in COVID-19. Libraries were prepared by immunoSEQ multiplex PCR; TCRdb keeps only in-frame clonotypes and omits some of them. This table holds roughly 350,000 clones, roughly 90% found once. Sequences were obtained from peripheral blood. These receptor sequences come from a woman aged 70-85 years with COVID-19, enrolled during active disease.

This chain links TRBV6-1 with TRBJ2-7; D uncertain. The CDR3 spans 13 residues. Germline values: CDR1 MNHNS, CDR2 SASEGT. Trimming removed 3 bases at V and 2 bases at J, with 8 bases between. The CDR3 loop is CASSENTPYEQYF. As DNA, the CDR3 is TGTGCCAGCAGTGAGAACACCCCCTACGAGCAGTACTTC.

The chain combines TRBV27 with TRBJ1-1; TRBD1 agrees at 9 bases. From germline, CDR1 is MNHEY and CDR2 SMNVEV (reference sequence). CDR3 length equals 15 residues. J was trimmed by 0 bases and V by 5 bases; bases with no gene match: 4. The CDR3 region is CASSLGTGMNTEAFF. The CDR3 nucleotides read TGTGCCAGCAGTCTGGGGACAGGGATGAACACTGAAGCTTTCTTT.

This chain uses TRBV28 with TRBJ2-7; 8 bases line up with TRBD1. Losses at the gene ends were 4 bases for V and 2 bases for J; bases not matched to a gene: 13. The CDR3 totals 17 residues. Looked up from germline, CDR1 is MDHEN and CDR2 is SYDVKM. DNA for the CDR3: TGTGCCAGCAGTTCTGGGACAGGAAAACTCTGGACCTACGAGCAGTACTTC. Protein sequence: CASSSGTGKLWTYEQYF.

The chain couples TRBV9 to TRBJ2-3; 12 bases are shared with TRBD1. V lost 4 bases, J lost 3 bases, and 6 bases stayed unmatched. Germline-derived CDR1 and CDR2 are SGDLS and YYNGEE. The CDR3 has 16 amino acids. CDR3 sequence reads: CASSRDRGRSTDTQYF. The CDR3 region has the DNA TGTGCCAGCAGCAGGGACAGGGGGCGATCGACAGATACGCAGTATTTT.

V and J are TRBV21-1 and TRBJ2-7; TRBD1, the table's D call, was not compared with the DNA. TRBV21-1 is a known pseudogene. This CDR3 comprises 15 residues. CDR3 protein: CASSKVGQGGREQYF. Written as DNA, the CDR3 is TGTGCCAGCAGCAAAGTCGGACAGGGGGGACGCGAGCAGTACTTC.

This chain joins TRBV27 and TRBJ1-6; D ambiguous. The V gene lost 8 bases and the J gene lost 10 bases, with 18 bases spanning the gap. Germline CDR1 MNHEY, CDR2 SMNVEV (reference sequence). The CDR3 length is 14 residues. The CDR3 DNA reads TGTGCCAGCCAATACGCGGGGATAGGGTCACCCCTCCACTTT. This sequence encodes CASQYAGIGSPLHF.

The chain is built from TRBV9 and TRBJ2-1; D is possibly TRBD2 (6 bases). The germline CDR1 and CDR2 sequences are SGDLS and YYNGEE. This CDR3 is 17 amino acids long. The V gene lost 0 bases and the J gene lost 0 bases, with 13 bases spanning the gap. CDR3 sequence reads: CASSVEIAASSYNEQFF. CDR3 DNA: TGTGCCAGCAGCGTAGAGATAGCGGCCAGCTCCTACAATGAGCAGTTCTTC.

The DNA for the CDR3 is TGTGCCATCAGTGAGGACAGGGTCAATGGCTACACCTTC. Residues: CAISEDRVNGYTF. The V and J genes are TRBV10-3 and TRBJ1-2; 7 bases align to TRBD1. This CDR3 is 13 amino acids long. Trimming took 2 bases from V and 6 from J; bases not matched to a gene: 3. From germline, CDR1 is ENHRY and CDR2 SYGVKD.